A selection of T cell receptor beta chains follows, all from one sample in a study of blood T cell repertoires in COVID-19. Assay: immunoSEQ multiplex PCR; the TCRdb copy retains only in-frame clones and omits some. In the table there are 150,000 to 200,000 clones, roughly 82% of which are singletons. Sequencing input: peripheral blood. These receptors originate from a middle-aged woman with COVID-19, enrolled during active disease. Both conserved end residues are part of each CDR3. D genes are given only for firm matches. Expanded clones get a size class; other rows say once, few or many, or leave the size out.

V: TRBV2
J: TRBJ2-5
D: TRBD2
size: -
CDR3: CASSDRLAGGETQYF
DNA: TGTGCCAGCAGTGATCGGCTAGCGGGAGGAGAGACCCAGTACTTC

V: TRBV6-5
J: TRBJ1-1
D: -
size: -
CDR3: CASSTLGAGTEAFF
DNA: TGTGCCAGCAGTACTCTGGGGGCAGGCACTGAAGCTTTCTTT

V: TRBV11-1
J: TRBJ2-1
D: TRBD2
size: -
CDR3: CASSPAGGSLNEQFF
DNA: TGTGCCAGCAGCCCCGCCGGCGGGAGTCTTAATGAGCAGTTCTTC

V: TRBV4-1
J: TRBJ2-4
D: -
size: -
CDR3: CASSQGLTGRSERIAKNIQYF
DNA: TGCGCCAGCAGCCAAGGGTTGACAGGACGGAGTGAGAGAATAGCCAAAAACATTCAGTACTTC

V: TRBV19
J: TRBJ2-1
D: -
size: -
CDR3: CASRGVGYNEQFF
DNA: TGTGCCAGTAGAGGGGTGGGGTACAATGAGCAGTTCTTC

V: TRBV27
J: TRBJ1-6
D: -
size: -
CDR3: CATGHNNSPLHF
DNA: TGTGCCACGGGACATAATAATTCACCCCTCCACTTT

V: TRBV13
J: TRBJ2-7
D: -
size: -
CDR3: CASSPRGHHYEQYF
DNA: TGTGCCAGCAGCCCTAGGGGACATCACTACGAGCAGTACTTC

V: TRBV6-6
J: TRBJ2-3
D: -
size: -
CDR3: CASRNAGSRTDTQYF
DNA: TGTGCCAGCAGGAACGCGGGCTCCCGCACAGATACGCAGTATTTT

V: TRBV2
J: TRBJ2-3
D: TRBD2
size: -
CDR3: CASSEVGSSGFTDTQYF
DNA: TGTGCCAGCAGTGAAGTCGGGTCTAGCGGGTTCACAGATACGCAGTATTTT

V: TRBV13
J: TRBJ1-1
D: -
size: many
CDR3: CASSKNRRNTEAFF
DNA: TGTGCCAGCAGCAAAAACAGGAGGAACACTGAAGCTTTCTTT

V: TRBV28
J: TRBJ2-7
D: TRBD2
size: -
CDR3: CATREGVVDEQYF
DNA: TGTGCCACCAGGGAGGGAGTCGTCGACGAGCAGTACTTC

V: TRBV29-1
J: TRBJ1-1
D: -
size: -
CDR3: CSVVVMNTEAFF
DNA: TGCAGCGTTGTAGTTATGAACACTGAAGCTTTCTTT

V: TRBV3-1/TRBV3-2
J: TRBJ1-2
D: -
size: -
CDR3: CASSRTDNYGYTF
DNA: TGTGCCAGCAGCAGGACAGATAACTATGGCTACACCTTC

V: TRBV10-3
J: TRBJ2-2
D: -
size: -
CDR3: CAPLARMGELFF
DNA: TGTGCCCCACTAGCCAGGATGGGGGAGCTGTTTTTT

V: TRBV6-1
J: TRBJ2-7
D: -
size: -
CDR3: CASSERGGEQYF
DNA: TGTGCCAGCAGTGAGCGGGGTGGCGAGCAGTACTTC

V: TRBV2
J: TRBJ2-3
D: TRBD1
size: -
CDR3: CASSPDPDRDRRPDTQYF
DNA: TGTGCCAGCAGCCCCGACCCAGACAGGGATCGCCGCCCAGATACGCAGTATTTT

V: TRBV9
J: TRBJ2-5
D: TRBD2
size: -
CDR3: CASSGGLAGAQETQYF
DNA: TGTGCCAGCAGCGGGGGACTAGCGGGGGCGCAAGAGACCCAGTACTTC

V: TRBV15
J: TRBJ1-2
D: TRBD1
size: -
CDR3: CATSREGQGTNYGYTF
DNA: TGTGCCACCAGCAGAGAAGGACAGGGTACTAACTATGGCTACACCTTC